The 27 T cell receptor beta chains reported below all come from one sample, sequenced in a study of CD8 T cells in ankylosing spondylitis. TCRdb itself ran the 5' RACE reads through MiXCR, one entry per CDR3 protein. This table holds more than 400,000 distinct CDR3 sequences, about 5.2% found once. Study conclusions and caveats: In ankylosing spondylitis blood, a motif of seven to nine highly homologous TCR beta variants appeared characteristic.

These TCRs are of unknown antigen specificity. Specimen: blood, either unsorted or a sorted T cell fraction (not recorded which). Receptors were obtained from a male donor with ankylosing spondylitis.

The rearrangement uses TRBV15 and TRBJ2-7; D is ambiguous. The CDR3 spans 13 residues. Trimming left V 3 bases short and J 3 bases short, with 9 bases between. Germline V gene data show CDR1 as LNHNV and CDR2 as YYDKDF (reference sequence). CDR3 DNA sequence: TGTGCCACCAGCAGCTATAGGGACTACGAGCAGTACTTC. Translation gives CATSSYRDYEQYF.

In its sample, this clonotype was seen many times. The CDR3 DNA follows: TGTGCCAGCAGTTATGGAGTTTCCACAGATACGCAGTATTTT. It yields the protein CASSYGVSTDTQYF. V and J are TRBV6-5 and TRBJ2-3; D is unclear. Trimming shortened V by 3 bases and J by 2 bases, and 9 bases separated the two germline ends. The V gene's germline CDR1 is MNHEY and CDR2 SVGAGI. CDR3 length: 14 residues.

This clonotype was counted ten times or more. The V and J genes are TRBV4-2 and TRBJ2-7; 8 bases fit TRBD2. The CDR3 sequence is 14 residues long. Germline CDR1 is LGHNA and CDR2 is YNFKEQ. The V and J ends lost 4 bases and 3 bases, in that order; junction bases with no gene match: 5. CDR3 in DNA: TGTGCCAGCAGCCTCGGGAGGGGCTTCTACGAGCAGTACTTC. It yields the protein CASSLGRGFYEQYF.

The sample holds many counts of this clonotype. This chain connects TRBV7-2 to TRBJ2-3, with D uncertain. The CDR3 runs to 13 residues. V lost 8 bases and J lost 0, with 9 bases in between. Per the germline V gene, CDR1 is SGHTA and CDR2 is FQGNSA. CDR3 region: CASDIGSTDTQYF. CDR3 bases: TGTGCCAGCGATATAGGTAGCACAGATACGCAGTATTTT.

This clonotype has only a few counts. The gene calls are TRBV2 and TRBJ2-1, with D tentatively TRBD2 (6 bases). CDR1 is SNHLY, CDR2 FYNNEI, per germline. With 5 bases removed from V and 1 base from J, the gap between germline ends came to 24 bases. This CDR3 has 19 amino acids. The CDR3 protein is CASSFIRHSGEWSYNEQFF. CDR3 nucleotides: TGTGCCAGCAGTTTTATCCGGCATTCGGGGGAGTGGTCCTACAATGAGCAGTTCTTC.

The rearrangement joins TRBV2 to TRBJ1-2; possible D gene TRBD1, 6 bases. This CDR3 region has 11 residues. V was pared by 10 bases and J by 8 bases, with 14 bases between. Germline V CDR1 and CDR2: SNHLY, FYNNEI. Here the CDR3 DNA reads TGTGCCAACCCCGGGACAAGGGGCTACACCTTC. It codes for CANPGTRGYTF.

This clonotype was detected many times. The chain couples TRBV5-1 to TRBJ1-6; D gene unclear. CDR1 and CDR2 (germline): SGHRS, YFSETQ. V was clipped by 4 bases and J by 0 bases, with 14 bases between them. This CDR3 region has 17 residues. The CDR3 DNA follows: TGCGCCAGCAGCAGGACCTTACAGAGCTCCTATAATTCACCCCTCCACTTT. Its translation is CASSRTLQSSYNSPLHF.

V is TRBV20-1 and J is TRBJ2-7; D not resolved. V was pared by 0 bases and J by 3 bases, with 6 bases between. The CDR3 is made up of 12 amino acids. CDR1 and CDR2 from the germline V gene are DFQATT and SNEGSKA (reference sequence). The CDR3 sequence: CSARDHNYEQYF. CDR3 in DNA: TGCAGTGCTAGAGATCACAACTACGAGCAGTACTTC.

This clonotype was recorded a few times. This chain joins TRBV5-4 and TRBJ1-5; TRBD1 might be the D (6 bases). Germline CDR1 reads SGHNT; CDR2 reads YYREEE (reference sequence). The CDR3 is 13 residues long. The ends were cut back, 4 bases at V and 7 bases at J, with 12 bases in the middle. CDR3 region: CASSVQGKQPQHF. In DNA, the CDR3 is TGTGCCAGCAGCGTTCAGGGGAAACAGCCCCAGCATTTT.

This clonotype was observed at least ten times. The gene calls are TRBV20-1 and TRBJ2-3, with 10 bases matching TRBD2. CDR1 DFQATT and CDR2 SNEGSKA come from the germline V gene (reference sequence). The CDR3 has 16 amino acids. The ends lost 5 bases at V and 1 base at J; junction bases unmatched: 9. CDR3 sequence: CSAAGRTSGGTDTQYF. DNA of the CDR3: TGCAGTGCTGCAGGACGGACTAGCGGAGGCACAGATACGCAGTATTTT.

The rearrangement joins TRBV6-1 to TRBJ2-7, with 7 positions matching TRBD2. The CDR3 is made up of 15 amino acids. Germline assignment: CDR1 MNHNS and CDR2 SASEGT. Trimming removed 4 bases from V and 0 bases from J; junction bases left unmatched: 6. This CDR3 is CASSGGLLSSYEQYF. Here the CDR3 DNA reads TGTGCCAGCAGTGGGGGACTATTAAGCTCCTACGAGCAGTACTTC.

This clonotype was counted at least ten times. The CDR3 sequence is CASSLTTPGADTQYF. Written as DNA, the CDR3 is TGTGCCAGCAGTTTGACTACCCCGGGGGCAGATACGCAGTATTTT. The chain couples TRBV7-2 to TRBJ2-3; D might be TRBD2 (6 bases). CDR3 length: 15 residues. The V end lost 6 bases, the J end lost 4 bases, and 17 bases lay between the germline ends. Per the germline V gene, CDR1 is SGHTA and CDR2 is FQGNSA.

The J gene is TRBJ2-3, the V gene TRBV7-2; possible D gene TRBD1, 6 bases. Per germline, CDR1 SGHTA and CDR2 FQGNSA. The V end was cut by 5 bases, the J end by 2 bases, with 11 bases between. This CDR3 is built from 14 residues. In nucleotides, the CDR3 is TGTGCCAGCAGCCGGGGACACATCACAGATACGCAGTATTTT. Protein product: CASSRGHITDTQYF.

V is TRBV5-1 and J is TRBJ2-6; D remains ambiguous. The germline CDR1 and CDR2 sequences are SGHRS and YFSETQ. V lost 1 base and J 4 bases, leaving 6 bases between the germline ends. The CDR3 covers 14 residues. The CDR3 coding sequence is TGCGCCAGCAGCTTGTCTCTGGGGGCCAACGTCCTGACTTTC. Its protein is CASSLSLGANVLTF. The full variable domain, rest sourced from reference TRBV5-1 and TRBJ2-6, is KAGVTQTPRYLIKTRGQQVTLSCSPISGHRSVSWYQQTPGQGLQFLFEYFSETQRNKGNFPGRFSGRQFSNSRSEMNVSTLELGDSALYLCASSLSLGANVLTFGAGSRLTVL.

This clonotype was detected many times. V usage is TRBV15 and J usage is TRBJ2-5; D gene uncertain. Germline V gene data show CDR1 as LNHNV and CDR2 as YYDKDF (reference sequence). The ends were cut back, 1 base at V and 1 base at J, with 13 bases in the middle. The CDR3 runs to 16 residues. The CDR3: CATSRVQNPFQETQYF. The CDR3 DNA sequence: TGTGCCACCAGCAGAGTTCAAAACCCTTTCCAAGAGACCCAGTACTTC.

This clonotype has a handful of counts. This sequence joins TRBV19 and TRBJ2-1; weak D call: TRBD2 (5 bases). Germline V CDR1 and CDR2: LNHDA, SQIVND (reference sequence). Trimming left V 4 bases short and J 4 bases short, with 14 bases between. The CDR3 covers 15 residues. The CDR3 region has the DNA TGTGCCAGTAGTAAGGAGGAAGACGGATACAATGAGCAGTTCTTC. The encoded protein is CASSKEEDGYNEQFF.

This clonotype was detected ten times or more. The chain links TRBV20-1 to TRBJ2-7, with D perhaps given as TRBD1 or TRBD2 (6 bases each). There are 14 residues in the CDR3. With 6 bases removed from V and 3 bases from J, the gap between germline ends came to 18 bases. Per germline, CDR1 DFQATT and CDR2 SNEGSKA (reference sequence). CDR3 residues: CSAARGDGYYEQYF. CDR3 sequence (DNA): TGCAGTGCCGCTAGGGGGGACGGATACTACGAGCAGTACTTC.

Many counts were recorded for this clonotype. The V and J genes are TRBV20-1 and TRBJ1-5; the D is unclear. V was cut by 7 bases and J by 4 bases, with 14 bases left in between. Per germline, CDR1 DFQATT and CDR2 SNEGSKA (reference sequence). The CDR3 has 13 residues. In DNA form, the CDR3 reads TGCAGTGTCAGCCACGGATATAATCAGCCCCAGCATTTT. Its protein product is CSVSHGYNQPQHF.

This clonotype was seen many times. This chain uses TRBV20-1 with TRBJ2-7; the D gene is possibly TRBD1 (6 bases). Germline V gene lookup returns CDR1 DFQATT and CDR2 SNEGSKA (reference sequence). V shed 6 bases and J shed 3 bases, with 18 bases lying between them. There are 14 residues in the CDR3. The CDR3 loop is CSAVITGIGYEQYF. For the CDR3, the DNA is TGCAGTGCGGTAATAACAGGGATCGGCTACGAGCAGTACTTC.

A few counts support this clonotype. This chain uses TRBV7-9 with TRBJ2-2; 9 bases align to TRBD1. The CDR3 has 16 residues. CDR1 is SEHNR and CDR2 is FQNEAQ in the germline V gene (reference sequence). V gave up 5 bases and J gave up 6 bases; unmatched junction bases: 10. The CDR3 bases are TGTGCCAGCAGCGTAACAGGGGGCAGAACCGCCGGGGAGCTGTTTTTT. Protein product: CASSVTGGRTAGELFF.

The V gene is TRBV24-1, the J gene TRBJ2-3, with no clear D. The CDR3 is made up of 16 amino acids. The germline V gene has CDR1 KGHDR and CDR2 SFDVKD. The ends were cut back, 0 bases at V and 0 bases at J, with 9 bases in the middle. The CDR3 region has the DNA TGTGCCACCAGTGATTTGTCGGAGCCCAGCACAGATACGCAGTATTTT. Encoded protein: CATSDLSEPSTDTQYF.

This clonotype was detected ten times or more. This chain links TRBV28 with TRBJ2-3, with D perhaps matching TRBD1 or TRBD2 (5 bases each). The V end lost 4 bases, the J end lost 0 bases, and 14 bases lay between the germline ends. This CDR3 is built from 16 residues. CDR1 MDHEN and CDR2 SYDVKM come from the germline V gene. The CDR3 region is CASSSGPKTSTDTQYF. The DNA of the CDR3 is TGTGCCAGCAGTTCGGGACCGAAAACTAGCACAGATACGCAGTATTTT.

This clonotype was seen many times. The genes are TRBV4-1 and TRBJ2-7; 7 nucleotides match TRBD2. Germline values: CDR1 MGHRA, CDR2 YSYEKL. Trimming removed 0 bases from V and 6 bases from J; junction bases left unmatched: 8. The CDR3 covers 15 residues. As DNA, the CDR3 is TGCGCCAGCAGCCAAGAAGGTCGGTCGGGGGGCGAGCAGTACTTC. This codes for CASSQEGRSGGEQYF.

This clonotype was found many times. CDR3 bases: TGCAGTGCTAGTCCCGGGAATAGCAATCAGCCCCAGCATTTT. Translated: CSASPGNSNQPQHF. V usage is TRBV20-1 and J usage is TRBJ1-5, with D unresolved. V dropped 3 bases and J dropped 0 bases, with 9 bases sitting between them. The V gene's germline CDR1 is DFQATT and CDR2 SNEGSKA (reference sequence). This CDR3 contains 14 residues.

Ten or more counts support this clonotype. The chain is built from TRBV28 and TRBJ1-1, with D uncertain. Trimming cost V 6 bases and J 11 bases, with 16 bases left between them. In germline, CDR1 is MDHEN, CDR2 SYDVKM. The CDR3 length is 12 residues. The CDR3 here is CASSSVGVGAFF. For the CDR3, the DNA is TGTGCCAGCAGCTCTGTCGGGGTCGGCGCTTTCTTT.

This clonotype showed up many times. The V gene is TRBV5-1, the J gene TRBJ1-1; possibly TRBD1 for D (5 bases). V lost 0 bases, J lost 6 bases, and 9 bases lay in between. Per the germline V gene, CDR1 is SGHRS and CDR2 is YFSETQ. The CDR3 spans 13 residues. The chain's CDR3 is CASSLGTLPEAFF. CDR3 coding DNA: TGCGCCAGCAGCTTGGGGACACTCCCTGAAGCTTTCTTT.

This clonotype was counted ten times or more. The gene calls are TRBV4-2 and TRBJ1-5; 9 bases are a match to TRBD1. This CDR3 region has 15 residues. From germline, CDR1 is LGHNA and CDR2 YNFKEQ. The J segment lost 4 bases and the V segment lost 0 bases, leaving 1 base of the junction unmatched. The CDR3 region is CASSQEGTGNQPQHF. The CDR3 region has the DNA TGTGCCAGCAGCCAAGAAGGGACAGGGAATCAGCCCCAGCATTTT.